This T cell receptor (beta chain) was identified in a study of cytomegalovirus exposure and HLA in healthy donors. Looking at the study overall: Early released data comprised 80 million to 90 million unique TCRs from HLA-typed donors. Study-wide results and caveats: It was reportedly the case that the classifier diagnosed cytomegalovirus status with high specificity and sensitivity.

Trimming took 1 base from V and 3 from J, leaving 10 bases between them. Germline V gene lookup returns CDR1 SEHNR and CDR2 FQNEAQ (reference sequence). CDR3 length: 14 amino acids. About this clone itself: Its antigen remains unknown.

The PCR employed 60 Vbeta primers together with 13 Jbeta primers. Method: immunoSEQ multiplex PCR; TCRdb's copy keeps in-frame clones and lacks some. Of under 200,000 clones in the sample, over 75% are singletons; the top ten hold roughly 2%. This TCR derives from a woman under 30 in good health and CMV-seronegative. The gene calls are TRBV7-9 and TRBJ2-7, with D possibly being TRBD2 (6 bases). Sequenced sample: PBMCs. CDR3 nucleotide sequence: TGTGCCAGCAGCTTAGAGGGGAGGAGCTACGAGCAGTACTTC. This encodes CASSLEGRSYEQYF.